Following are 9 T cell receptor beta chains from one sample sequenced in a study of cytomegalovirus exposure and HLA in healthy donors. Primers: 60 Vbeta forward and 13 Jbeta reverse. Produced via immunoSEQ multiplex PCR; TCRdb's table is partial and in-frame only. The table records over 90,000 clones, under 80% of them present only once. Sequencing was done on a sample of PBMCs. The receptors were sampled from a woman under 30 in good health and CMV-seropositive.

This sequence joins TRBV7-2 and TRBJ1-6; no clear D. Germline V lookup: CDR1 SGHTA, CDR2 FQGNSA. Trimming stripped 1 base from V and 7 bases from J, with 14 bases between. The CDR3 length is 16 residues. The CDR3 sequence: CASSLVFEMRNSPLHF. CDR3 in DNA: TGTGCCAGCAGCTTAGTTTTCGAGATGAGGAATTCACCCCTCCACTTT.

The genes are TRBV13 and TRBJ2-5, with 7 positions matching TRBD1. The germline V gene encodes CDR1 PRHDT and CDR2 FYEKMQ (reference sequence). V gave up 5 bases and J gave up 11 bases; unmatched junction bases: 14. The CDR3 loop spans 14 amino acids. In DNA, the CDR3 is TGTGCCAGCAGCCGGACAGTCCGAGGGACAGAGCAGTACTTC. Its translation: CASSRTVRGTEQYF.

The chain employs TRBV27 and TRBJ2-7; a weak D match, TRBD1 (5 bases). The CDR3 consists of 17 residues. Germline CDR1 and CDR2: MNHEY and SMNVEV (reference sequence). Trimming cost V 2 bases and J 4 bases, with 21 bases left between them. CDR3: CASSLLGRGKGAYEQYF. The CDR3 nucleotides read TGTGCCAGCAGTTTACTAGGTAGGGGAAAAGGGGCTTACGAGCAGTACTTC.

V and J are TRBV27 and TRBJ2-7, with 7 bases fitting TRBD1. The V and J ends lost 4 bases and 4 bases, in that order; junction bases with no gene match: 4. CDR1 is MNHEY, CDR2 SMNVEV, per germline (reference sequence). CDR3 length: 13 amino acids. CDR3 coding DNA: TGTGCCAGCAGTTCAACACAGGGGTACGAGCAGTACTTC. Its translation: CASSSTQGYEQYF.

V and J are TRBV18 and TRBJ2-7; TRBD2 might be the D (5 bases). The germline V gene has CDR1 KGHSH and CDR2 LQKENI. This CDR3 comprises 15 residues. Trimming stripped 3 bases from V and 6 bases from J, with 18 bases between. The DNA of the CDR3 is TGTGCCAGCTCACCCCGGGGTCGAGATCTGGGCGAGCAGTACTTC. Translation gives CASSPRGRDLGEQYF.

The chain uses TRBV14 and TRBJ1-2; 8 bases map to TRBD1. The ends lost 7 bases at V and 4 bases at J; junction bases unmatched: 5. CDR1 and CDR2 from the germline V gene are SGHDN and FVKESK. The CDR3 runs to 13 residues. In DNA form, the CDR3 reads TGTGCCAGCAAGAAACAGGGGGGCTATGGCTACACCTTC. This sequence encodes CASKKQGGYGYTF.

The rearrangement joins TRBV11-2 to TRBJ1-2, with 8 bases identical to TRBD1. CDR3 length: 18 residues. The germline gives CDR1 SGHAT, CDR2 FQNNGV. The ends lost 4 bases at V and 0 bases at J; junction bases unmatched: 13. The CDR3 spells CASSSPGQGKGSNYGYTF. In nucleotides, the CDR3 is TGTGCCAGCAGCTCCCCAGGACAGGGAAAAGGGTCTAACTATGGCTACACCTTC.

J is TRBJ1-1 and V is TRBV27; D remains unclear. Germline V gives CDR1 MNHEY, CDR2 SMNVEV (reference sequence). The CDR3 loop spans 15 amino acids. Between the trimmed V and J ends, which lost 6 bases and 4 bases, there was a span of 18 bases. CDR3 sequence (DNA): TGTGCCAGCAGGTACTTAAGGGAGAGCTTCACTGAAGCTTTCTTT. It translates to CASRYLRESFTEAFF.

The chain employs TRBV14 and TRBJ2-5; D unclear. V dropped 2 bases and J dropped 5 bases, with 6 bases sitting between them. The germline V gene encodes CDR1 SGHDN and CDR2 FVKESK. This CDR3 is 12 amino acids long. This CDR3 reads CASSQISETQYF. The CDR3 nucleotides are TGTGCCAGCAGCCAAATTAGCGAGACCCAGTACTTC.